The source of this TCR beta chain is a study of regulatory T cells in long-lasting Graves disease. This CDR3 region has 15 residues. V was pared by 6 bases and J by 1 base, with 18 bases between. Germline loops: CDR1 DFQATT, CDR2 SNEGSKA (reference sequence). Through Arm-PCR of CDR3 regions and iRepertoire HTBI primers, TCR beta libraries were built. Each CDR3 protein gets one entry after TCRdb re-called the multiplex PCR reads with MiXCR. The data show about 530,000 distinct CDR3 sequences, with around 16% seen just once and approximately 25% held by the top ten. At least ten counts were recorded for this clonotype. What it recognizes is unknown. Described time point: newly diagnosed GD, antithyroid drugs for less than 3 months. RNA from PBMCs was the source of the TCR library. Study-level findings and limits: Lower TCR diversity characterized persistent Graves' patients relative to newly diagnosed patients. Persistent disease preferred TRBV28, TRBJ1-2 and TRBJ2-5; new disease, TRBV20-1 and TRBJ2-1.

These data were likewise used in another study, on T cells in Graves' hyperthyroidism and ophthalmopathy.

The sequence was collected from a woman aged 40-65 years with Graves disease. The chain joins TRBV20-1 to TRBJ1-1; no reliable D call. The input for sequencing was peripheral blood mononuclear cells (PBMCs), taken at new diagnosis, from a patient treated with antithyroid drugs. This chain's CDR3 is CSAPTLRASNTEAFF. CDR3 bases: TGCAGTGCCCCTACCCTCCGGGCCTCGAACACTGAAGCTTTCTTT.